These T cell receptor beta chains were read from a single sample in a study of tumor-infiltrating lymphocytes in primary liver carcinoma. One entry per CDR3 protein results from TCRdb running MiXCR on the multiplex PCR reads. In the table there are roughly 120,000 distinct CDR3 sequences, 55% to 75% of which are singletons. Material for sequencing was liver tumor tissue from sampling region 3. These receptors originate from a woman in her sixties with primary liver carcinoma and hepatitis B virus infection. CDR3s include the opening cysteine and the closing phenylalanine or tryptophan. Fields, in order: J gene, D gene, clone size, V gene, CDR3 DNA, CDR3 protein. The D gene is left open where the match is weak. Rows give clone size only sometimes, using once, few, many, or a class for an expanded clone.

j_gene: TRBJ2-3
d_gene: .
abundance: many
v_gene: TRBV6-4
CDR3nt: TGTGCCAGCAGTGACAGTGCAGGGAGCACAGATACGCAGTATTTT
CDR3aa: CASSDSAGSTDTQYF

j_gene: TRBJ2-1
d_gene: TRBD2
abundance: .
v_gene: TRBV11-2
CDR3nt: TGTGCCAGCAGCTTAACTAGCGGGAGGGCCGGCTACAATGAGCAGTTCTTC
CDR3aa: CASSLTSGRAGYNEQFF

j_gene: TRBJ2-1
d_gene: TRBD2
abundance: few
v_gene: TRBV11-2
CDR3nt: TGTGCCACCAGCCAGACTAGCGGAGCTTACAATGAGCAGTTCTTC
CDR3aa: CATSQTSGAYNEQFF

j_gene: TRBJ2-5
d_gene: .
abundance: many
v_gene: TRBV14
CDR3nt: TGTGCCAGCAGCCCTTTGGTGGTCGGGGAGACCCAGTACTTC
CDR3aa: CASSPLVVGETQYF

j_gene: TRBJ2-2
d_gene: .
abundance: once
v_gene: TRBV19
CDR3nt: TGTGCCAATAGTCGGCAGGGGGGTAACACCGGGGAGCTGTTTTTT
CDR3aa: CANSRQGGNTGELFF

j_gene: TRBJ2-3
d_gene: .
abundance: .
v_gene: TRBV11-3
CDR3nt: TGTGCCAGCAACTTCAGGATTAGCACAGATACGCAGTATTTC
CDR3aa: CASNFRISTDTQYF

j_gene: TRBJ2-2
d_gene: TRBD2
abundance: many
v_gene: TRBV4-1
CDR3nt: TGCGCCAGCAGCCAAGACCTCCTAGCGGGGCGGGTGGAGCTGTTTTTT
CDR3aa: CASSQDLLAGRVELFF

j_gene: TRBJ2-7
d_gene: TRBD2
abundance: few
v_gene: TRBV28
CDR3nt: TGTGCCAGCAGTCGGGCCTCGTTTTGGGGGAGGGCCAGTCGCCCTACCGAGCAGTACTTC
CDR3aa: CASSRASFWGRASRPTEQYF

j_gene: TRBJ2-1
d_gene: .
abundance: .
v_gene: TRBV11-2
CDR3nt: TGTGCCAGTAGCTTAGGGTTCCGGGCACACAATGAGCAGCTCTTC
CDR3aa: CASSLGFRAHNEQLF

j_gene: TRBJ1-1
d_gene: .
abundance: .
v_gene: TRBV29-1
CDR3nt: TGCAGCGTTTCCCAGCCGAACACTGAAGCTTTCTTT
CDR3aa: CSVSQPNTEAFF

j_gene: TRBJ1-5
d_gene: .
abundance: .
v_gene: TRBV6-1
CDR3nt: TGTGCCAGTTCTCCGACAGGCGACTATCGGCCCCAGCATTTT
CDR3aa: CASSPTGDYRPQHF

j_gene: TRBJ1-5
d_gene: .
abundance: .
v_gene: TRBV6-6
CDR3nt: TGTGGCAGCAGTTATGGACGGGGAATCAGCAATCAGCCCCAGCATTTT
CDR3aa: CGSSYGRGISNQPQHF

j_gene: TRBJ1-1
d_gene: .
abundance: .
v_gene: TRBV5-1
CDR3nt: TGCGCCAACAGCTTTCGGGGACGTTCGAACACTGAAGCTTTCTTT
CDR3aa: CANSFRGRSNTEAFF

j_gene: TRBJ2-7
d_gene: .
abundance: many
v_gene: TRBV29-1
CDR3nt: TGCAGCGTTACAGGGACTCCCTACGAGCAGTACTTC
CDR3aa: CSVTGTPYEQYF